What follows is one T cell receptor beta chain and its context. No antigen is known for it. Treatment reported: oral pan-JAK inhibitor, 5-10 mg twice daily. In each case, RNA was isolated and then reverse transcribed into cDNA as the sequencing template. Method: immunoSEQ multiplex PCR; TCRdb's copy keeps in-frame clones and lacks some. There are 150,000 to 200,000 clones in the sample; 50% to 70% occur only once, and about 1.3% lies in the top ten. This entry comes from a study of CD8+ T cells in alopecia areata. Study results and limitations: Throughout tofacitinib, many expanded lesional clones continued to persist in scalp and blood.

This TCR was recovered from a human donor with alopecia areata. The sample here was CD4+ T cells sorted from blood, taken around week 50, from a patient treated with tofacitinib.

The CDR3 sequence is CASSTALGPLHF. Here the CDR3 DNA reads TGTGCCAGCAGCACAGCATTGGGACCCCTCCACTTT. The chain couples TRBV27 to TRBJ1-6, with D hard to call. CDR1 is MNHEY and CDR2 is SMNVEV in the germline V gene (reference sequence). CDR3 length: 12 amino acids. Between the trimmed V and J ends, which lost 6 bases and 12 bases, there was a span of 12 bases.